The sequence of this TCR beta chain was determined in a study of blood T cell repertoires in COVID-19. Overall study context: Researchers got acute and convalescent COVID-19 samples from the United States, Italy and Spain.

CDR1 is MNHEY, CDR2 SVGAGI, per germline. This CDR3 is built from 14 residues. The V and J ends lost 5 bases and 2 bases respectively, with 12 bases between them. Those who participated ranged in age from roughly 18 to 90 years and resided in about 24 US areas. Authors' methods: Researchers report that nucleated cell counts were estimated from reference gene primer amplification. Some clones are missing from TCRdb's copy, which holds only in-frame ones; the method was immunoSEQ multiplex PCR. V and J calls and clone size come straight from that table; D and trimming were deduced from the DNA. The sample lists about 200,000 clones; about 89% were seen once.

The receptor was derived from a woman between 18 and 29 years old who had recovered from COVID-19. Sequencing was carried out using PBMCs or T cells enriched from blood (not recorded which). This rearrangement joins TRBV6-5 to TRBJ1-2; D may be TRBD1 (5 bases). For the CDR3, the DNA is TGTGCCAGCAGTCCTGGGGGGGGGAACTATGGCTACACCTTC. It specifies CASSPGGGNYGYTF.